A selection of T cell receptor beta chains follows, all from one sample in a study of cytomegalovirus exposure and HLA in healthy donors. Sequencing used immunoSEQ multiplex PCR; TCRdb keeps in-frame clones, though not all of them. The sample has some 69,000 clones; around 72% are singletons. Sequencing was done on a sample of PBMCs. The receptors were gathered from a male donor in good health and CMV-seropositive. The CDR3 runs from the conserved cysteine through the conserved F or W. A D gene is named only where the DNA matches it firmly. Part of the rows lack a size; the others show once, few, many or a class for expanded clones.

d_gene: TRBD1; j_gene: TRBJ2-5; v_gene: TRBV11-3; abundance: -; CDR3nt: TGTGCCAGCAGCTCTTACGGGACAGGAGCTCAAGAGACCCAGTACTTC; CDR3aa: CASSSYGTGAQETQYF
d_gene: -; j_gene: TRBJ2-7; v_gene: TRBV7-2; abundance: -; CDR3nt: TGTGCCAGCAGCGAAGTTTTCGGAGGGGTAGAGCAGTACTTC; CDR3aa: CASSEVFGGVEQYF
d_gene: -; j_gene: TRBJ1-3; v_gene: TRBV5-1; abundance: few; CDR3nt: TGCGCCAGCAGCCTAGCACGAGGGTCTGGAAACACCATATATTTT; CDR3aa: CASSLARGSGNTIYF
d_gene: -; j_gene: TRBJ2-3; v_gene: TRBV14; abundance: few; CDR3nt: TGTGCCAGCAGCCCCATAAGGAGGGGGGGCGGCGAGGATACGCAGTATTTT; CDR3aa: CASSPIRRGGGEDTQYF
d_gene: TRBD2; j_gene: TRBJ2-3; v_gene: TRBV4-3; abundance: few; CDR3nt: TGCGCCAGCGCGAGGGAGGGACTAGGGTTTTCAGATACGCAGTATTTT; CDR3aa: CASAREGLGFSDTQYF
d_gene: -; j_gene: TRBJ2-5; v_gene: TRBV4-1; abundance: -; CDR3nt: TGCGCCAGCAGCCGAAGACAGCTACAAGAGACCCAGTACTTC; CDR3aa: CASSRRQLQETQYF
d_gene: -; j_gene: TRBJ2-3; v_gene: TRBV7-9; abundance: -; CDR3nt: TGTTCCAGCACCTCCGTTACGCAGTATTTT; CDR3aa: CSSTSVTQYF
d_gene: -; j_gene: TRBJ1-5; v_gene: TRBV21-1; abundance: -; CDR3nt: TGTGCCAGCAGCAAAGAATTCAGGGAGGTCAATCAGCCCCAGCATTTT; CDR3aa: CASSKEFREVNQPQHF
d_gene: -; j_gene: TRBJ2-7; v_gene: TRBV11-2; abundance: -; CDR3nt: TGTGCCAGCAGCAGTAGGGGGATCTACGAGCAGTACTTC; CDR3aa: CASSSRGIYEQYF
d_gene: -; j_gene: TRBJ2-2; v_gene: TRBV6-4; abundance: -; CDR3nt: TGTGCCAGCAGCCCCCTTTATGAGTCCGGGGAGCTGTTTTTT; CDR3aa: CASSPLYESGELFF
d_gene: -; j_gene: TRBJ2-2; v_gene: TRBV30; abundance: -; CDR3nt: TGTGCCTGGAGTGTGGGGGCTGTCACCGGGGAGCTGTTTTTT; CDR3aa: CAWSVGAVTGELFF
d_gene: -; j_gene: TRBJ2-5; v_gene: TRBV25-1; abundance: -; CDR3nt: TGTGCCAGCAGTGGACTCCTCAGGGGTACTTGGGAGACCCAGTACTTC; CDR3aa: CASSGLLRGTWETQYF